Listed here is a single TCR beta chain. Its antigen is not identified. This table comes from immunoSEQ multiplex PCR, and its TCRdb copy is limited to in-frame clones, with some not included. The repertoire holds more than 8,500 clones, with over 80% as singletons. The germline V and J ends were trimmed by 0 bases and 5 bases, with 9 bases remaining between them. Germline V lookup: CDR1 SGHRS, CDR2 YFSETQ. This CDR3 contains 15 residues. The data were taken from a study of chemoradiotherapy in HPV16-positive cancers. The study, taken as a whole, reports: Candidate HPV-specific clones and E7-related TCR motifs grew in tumor during treatment. In HPV16-positive patients, HPV-responsive T-cell expansion tracked better recurrence-free survival.

Repertoires were sampled repeatedly during chemoradiotherapy. This chain links TRBV5-1 with TRBJ2-6; D might be TRBD1 (5 bases). Sequenced here: blood, sampled from a patient who underwent chemoradiotherapy. The TCR originated in a human donor with HPV-associated anogenital cancer. CDR3 loop: CASSLESGWANVLTF. The CDR3 nucleotides are TGCGCCAGCAGCTTGGAATCAGGGTGGGCCAACGTCCTGACTTTC.